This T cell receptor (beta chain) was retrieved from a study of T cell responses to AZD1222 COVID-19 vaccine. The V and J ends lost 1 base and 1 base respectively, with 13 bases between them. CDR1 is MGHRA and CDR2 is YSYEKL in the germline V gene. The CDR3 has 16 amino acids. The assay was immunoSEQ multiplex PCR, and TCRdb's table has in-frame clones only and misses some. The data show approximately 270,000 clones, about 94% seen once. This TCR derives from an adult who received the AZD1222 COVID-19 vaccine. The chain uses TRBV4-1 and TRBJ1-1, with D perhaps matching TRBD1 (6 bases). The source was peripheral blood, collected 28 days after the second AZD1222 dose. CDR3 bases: TGCGCCAGCAGCCAAGTTGGGGGGGCGTGGAACACTGAAGCTTTCTTT. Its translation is CASSQVGGAWNTEAFF.